This TCR beta chain emerged from a study of T cell responses to AZD1222 COVID-19 vaccine. Findings of the study overall: Possibly, clonal diversity was underestimated; donors were largely white British and included more females.

Here immunoSEQ multiplex PCR was the method, and the copy in TCRdb shows in-frame clones only, minus some. Of under 100,000 clones in the sample, roughly nine tenths were seen once. To note about this clone: Its specificity is unknown.

The receptor was isolated from an adult who received the AZD1222 COVID-19 vaccine. The sequenced sample was peripheral blood, obtained 28 days after the second AZD1222 dose.

In DNA form, the CDR3 reads TGTGCCAGTAGTATAGGGTCATATAGCAATCAGCCCCAGCATTTT. It yields the protein CASSIGSYSNQPQHF. This chain links TRBV19 with TRBJ1-5; D call uncertain. The CDR3 extends over 15 amino acids. V was cut by 1 base and J by 0 bases, with 7 bases left in between. Germline CDR1 LNHDA, CDR2 SQIVND (reference sequence). The whole variable domain, remainder taken from reference TRBV19 and TRBJ1-5, is DGGITQSPKYLFRKEGQNVTLSCEQNLNHDAMYWYRQDPGQGLRLIYYSQIVNDFQKGDIAEGYSVSREKKESFPLTVTSAQKNPTAFYLCASSIGSYSNQPQHFGDGTRLSIL.